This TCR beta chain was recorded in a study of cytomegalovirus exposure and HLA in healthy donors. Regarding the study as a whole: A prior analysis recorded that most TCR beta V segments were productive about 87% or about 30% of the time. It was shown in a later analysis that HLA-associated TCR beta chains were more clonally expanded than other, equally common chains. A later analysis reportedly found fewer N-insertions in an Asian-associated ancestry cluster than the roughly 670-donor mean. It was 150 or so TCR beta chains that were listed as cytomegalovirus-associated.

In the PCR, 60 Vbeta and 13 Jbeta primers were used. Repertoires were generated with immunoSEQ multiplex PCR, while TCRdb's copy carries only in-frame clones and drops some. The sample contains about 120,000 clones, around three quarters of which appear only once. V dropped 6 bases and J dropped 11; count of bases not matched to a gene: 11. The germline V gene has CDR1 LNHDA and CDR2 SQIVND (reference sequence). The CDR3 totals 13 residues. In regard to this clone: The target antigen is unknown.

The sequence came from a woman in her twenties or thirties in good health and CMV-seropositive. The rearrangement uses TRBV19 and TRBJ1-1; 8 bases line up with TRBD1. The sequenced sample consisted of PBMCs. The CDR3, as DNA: TGTGCCAGTAGACCTTCTGGGACAGGTCATGCTTTCTTT. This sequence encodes CASRPSGTGHAFF.